One T cell receptor beta chain is described in this entry. Other nucleotide sequences in the sample specify the same CDR3. Study processing details: Estimates of nucleated cell counts were drawn from the amplification of reference gene primers. The repertoire was sequenced with immunoSEQ multiplex PCR; TCRdb's copy has only in-frame clones and lacks some. That table supplies the V and J calls and clone size; D and trimming were determined from the DNA. The sample carries about 160,000 clones, approximately 82% recorded once. The source of the sample is a study of blood T cell repertoires in COVID-19. Looking at the study overall: Samples of COVID-19 (acute and convalescent) were obtained from the United States, Italy and Spain. Sources were T cells, B-cell-depleted T cells, or PBMCs; the material itself was cDNA or gDNA.

Germline CDR1 SQVTM, CDR2 ANQGSEA. The CDR3 is 13 amino acids. Trimming shortened V by 6 bases and J by 2 bases, and 10 bases separated the two germline ends. Sequences were obtained from peripheral blood. The source is a human donor with acute or convalescent COVID-19. The donor label of this sample is uncertain. This chain connects TRBV29-1 to TRBJ2-2, with D perhaps matching TRBD1 (6 bases). This chain's CDR3 is CSVGDTNTGELFF. CDR3 sequence (DNA): TGCAGCGTAGGGGACACTAACACCGGGGAGCTGTTTTTT.